The 22 T cell receptor beta chains listed next were all sequenced from one sample in a study of regulatory T cells in long-lasting Graves disease. Time point of the sample: newly diagnosed GD, antithyroid drugs for less than 3 months. PBMC RNA was the source of the TCR library. Researchers made TCR beta libraries by using iRepertoire HTBI primers and running Arm-PCR on CDR3 regions. TCRdb recomputed calls from the multiplex PCR reads with MiXCR, one row per CDR3 protein. This repertoire shows about 500,000 distinct CDR3 sequences, under 20% found once; its top ten account for over 9%. The same sample was also used in a study of T cells in Graves' hyperthyroidism and ophthalmopathy.

The sequenced sample was peripheral blood mononuclear cells (PBMCs), obtained at new diagnosis, from a patient treated with antithyroid drugs. The origin of the receptors is a man aged 40-55 years with Graves disease.

This clonotype was recorded many times. The rearrangement links TRBV24-1 to TRBJ2-3; 10 nucleotides align to TRBD2. The CDR3 sequence is 17 residues long. V lost 1 base to trimming and J lost 0 bases; unmatched junction nucleotides: 3. Germline CDR1 and CDR2: KGHDR and SFDVKD. The CDR3 DNA follows: TGTGCCACCAGTGATTTAGGGACTAGCGATAGCACAGATACGCAGTATTTT. This codes for CATSDLGTSDSTDTQYF.

Many counts were recorded for this clonotype. This rearrangement joins TRBV7-9 to TRBJ2-7, with 9 bases aligning to TRBD2. This CDR3 has 16 residues. The V gene's germline CDR1 is SEHNR and CDR2 FQNEAQ (reference sequence). V shed 6 bases and J 3 bases; nucleotides not matched to a gene: 12. The DNA of the CDR3 is TGTGCCAGCAGTACCGTAGCGGGAGCCAACCTCTACGAGCAGTACTTC. Protein product: CASSTVAGANLYEQYF.

Ten or more counts support this clonotype. The chain has TRBV12-3 or TRBV12-4 and TRBJ1-1; D is uncertain. The CDR3 is made up of 14 amino acids. V lost 6 bases and J lost 0, with 11 bases in between. The CDR3 DNA reads TGTGCCAGCAGCTCAGTGTCGGTGAACACTGAAGCTTTCTTT. It encodes CASSSVSVNTEAFF.

This clonotype was counted many times. The chain's CDR3 is CASSSPGQGRKLFF. CDR3 nucleotide sequence: TGTGCCAGCAGCTCGCCGGGACAGGGCCGAAAACTGTTTTTT. The V call is TRBV7-9, the J call TRBJ1-4, with TRBD1 matching over 9 bases. This CDR3 spans 14 amino acids. V was clipped by 4 bases and J by 10 bases; unmatched bases: 7. Germline CDR1 reads SEHNR; CDR2 reads FQNEAQ (reference sequence).

This clonotype was detected a few times. The genes are TRBV30 and TRBJ1-2; D not resolved. CDR1 and CDR2 (germline): GTSNPN, SVGIG (reference sequence). This CDR3 has 12 residues. V was shortened by 0 bases and J by 6 bases, with 8 bases between the two germline ends. The CDR3 DNA reads as TGTGCCTGGAGTGTCACATACCATGGCTACACCTTC. Protein product: CAWSVTYHGYTF.

This clonotype was picked up many times. The V call is TRBV28, the J call TRBJ2-3; D is unresolved. Germline CDR1 MDHEN, CDR2 SYDVKM. Trimming took 7 bases from V and 2 from J, leaving 22 bases between them. The CDR3 has 17 residues. The CDR3 DNA sequence: TGTGCCAGCAAAGAAATGGGTTTAGAGAAGACCACAGATACGCAGTATTTT. Its translation is CASKEMGLEKTTDTQYF.

The V and J genes are TRBV12-3 or TRBV12-4 and TRBJ1-1, with D unclear. This CDR3 is built from 12 residues. Trimming stripped 6 bases from V and 10 bases from J, with 15 bases between. The DNA of the CDR3 is TGTGCCAGCAGCCTCGTTTCCGGAGGAGCTTTCTTT. Protein: CASSLVSGGAFF.

The sample holds many counts of this clonotype. The V and J genes are TRBV9 and TRBJ1-5; D gene ambiguous. Germline V gene lookup returns CDR1 SGDLS and CDR2 YYNGEE. V was cut by 3 bases and J by 0 bases, with 4 bases left in between. The CDR3 length is 13 residues. The CDR3 DNA is TGTGCCAGCAGCGAACATAGCAATCAGCCCCAGCATTTT. It translates to CASSEHSNQPQHF. The variable domain in full, with the rest retrieved from reference TRBV9 and TRBJ1-5, is DSGVTQTPKHLITATGQRVTLRCSPRSGDLSVYWYQQSLDQGLQFLIQYYNGEERAKGNILERFSAQQFPDLHSELNLSSLELGDSALYFCASSEHSNQPQHFGDGTRLSIL.

This clonotype was picked up many times. V and J are TRBV11-3 and TRBJ2-4; D not resolved. Germline CDR1 SGHNT, CDR2 YENEEA. V was shortened by 5 bases and J by 0 bases, with 11 bases between the two germline ends. The CDR3 spans 15 residues. The CDR3 loop reads CASSVDGLAKNIQYF. The CDR3 region has the DNA TGTGCCAGCAGCGTCGACGGTCTAGCCAAAAACATTCAGTACTTC.

This clonotype is a singleton in its sample. A much larger clone lies a single base off, so this may be a read error. The CDR3 is CASSDGAPDSTDTQYF. The DNA for the CDR3 is TGTGCCAGCAGCGACGGGGCCCCAGACAGCACAGATACGCAGTATTTT. The V gene is TRBV5-4, the J gene TRBJ2-3; the D call may be TRBD1 or TRBD2 (5 bases each). The germline V gene has CDR1 SGHNT and CDR2 YYREEE (reference sequence). This CDR3 region has 16 residues. The V gene lost 4 bases and the J gene lost 0 bases, with 15 bases spanning the gap.

This clonotype has ten or more counts. One end of the junction does not line up with germline, which may come from a read error. V and J are TRBV12-3 or TRBV12-4 and TRBJ2-1; 9 bases fit TRBD2. This CDR3 comprises 16 residues. CDR3 amino acids: CACSLTSGISYNEQFF. The CDR3 DNA reads as TGTGCCTGCAGTTTGACTAGCGGCATCTCCTACAATGAGCAGTTCTTC.

The rearrangement links TRBV7-9 to TRBJ2-7, with D tentatively TRBD2 (5 bases). V was clipped by 4 bases and J by 0 bases, with 13 bases between them. The CDR3 contains 15 residues. Germline lookup yields CDR1 SEHNR and CDR2 FQNEAQ (reference sequence). The CDR3 DNA reads as TGTGCCAGCAGCTCTCCAGAAGGGAGCTCCTACGAGCAGTACTTC. Its protein is CASSSPEGSSYEQYF.

This clonotype was detected ten times or more. The gene calls are TRBV18 and TRBJ2-7; D perhaps matches TRBD2 (7 bases). V gave up 5 bases and J gave up 9 bases, with 17 bases separating them. CDR1 and CDR2 (germline): KGHSH, LQKENI. The CDR3 consists of 13 residues. Here the CDR3 reads CASSTGGYEWQYF. In nucleotides, the CDR3 is TGTGCCAGCTCAACGGGGGGCTACGAGTGGCAGTACTTC.

The table lists this clonotype with many counts. V usage is TRBV24-1 and J usage is TRBJ2-3; no clear D. CDR3 length equals 11 residues. CDR1 and CDR2 from the germline V gene are KGHDR and SFDVKD. The V gene lost 7 bases and the J gene lost 5 bases, with 6 bases spanning the gap. CDR3 amino acids: CATRMGDTQYF. CDR3 DNA: TGTGCCACCAGGATGGGAGATACGCAGTATTTT.

On this clonotype itself: A much larger clone lies a single base off, so this may be a read error. This sequence joins TRBV10-3 and TRBJ2-7; 10 nucleotides agree with TRBD2. V gave up 6 bases and J gave up 9 bases; unmatched junction bases: 14. Germline V gene sequence: CDR1 ENHRY, CDR2 SYGVKD. CDR3 length: 15 residues. CDR3 amino acids: CAISEGLAGVNGQYF. In DNA, the CDR3 is TGTGCCATCAGCGAAGGGCTAGCGGGAGTAAACGGGCAGTACTTC.

Points on this clonotype: A junction end diverges from the germline sequence, so it may reflect a read error. The chain combines TRBV5-6 with TRBJ2-2, with a weak D call TRBD2 (5 bases). This CDR3 has 13 residues. In germline, CDR1 is SGHDT, CDR2 YYEEEE. The CDR3 reads CASSEPNTGELSF. CDR3 nucleotides: TGTGCCAGCAGCGAACCGAACACCGGGGAGCTGTCTTTT.

This clonotype was picked up many times. The chain combines TRBV29-1 with TRBJ2-7, with a tentative D call TRBD1 (6 bases). CDR3 length equals 11 residues. Germline values: CDR1 SQVTM, CDR2 ANQGSEA. Between the trimmed V and J ends, which lost 4 bases and 4 bases, there was a span of 8 bases. The CDR3 sequence: CSVVGTYEQYF. The DNA for the CDR3 is TGCAGCGTTGTGGGGACATACGAGCAGTACTTC.

In its sample, this clonotype was seen a few times. The rearrangement uses TRBV20-1 and TRBJ1-2; D is unresolved. Germline V gene data show CDR1 as DFQATT and CDR2 as SNEGSKA (reference sequence). The CDR3 length is 10 residues. V dropped 4 bases and J dropped 3 bases, with 3 bases sitting between them. The DNA of the CDR3 is TGCAGTGCTAAAGACTATGGCTACACCTTC. It yields the protein CSAKDYGYTF.

In its sample, this clonotype was seen many times. The chain combines TRBV10-3 with TRBJ2-1; D is unclear. The CDR3 contains 12 residues. The V end was cut by 2 bases, the J end by 9 bases, with 8 bases between. The germline V gene encodes CDR1 ENHRY and CDR2 SYGVKD. In DNA, the CDR3 is TGTGCCATCAGTGAGGGGGTCGGTGAGCAGTTCTTC. It specifies CAISEGVGEQFF.

This chain uses TRBV28 with TRBJ1-1; no reliable D call. Trimming shortened V by 1 base and J by 7 bases, and 10 bases separated the two germline ends. This CDR3 comprises 13 residues. Germline CDR1 reads MDHEN; CDR2 reads SYDVKM. This CDR3 is CASSLSAKLEAFF. CDR3 nucleotide sequence: TGTGCCAGCAGTTTATCGGCGAAACTTGAAGCTTTCTTT. The entire variable domain, with the rest obtained from reference TRBV28 and TRBJ1-1, is as follows: DVKVTQSSRYLVKRTGEKVFLECVQDMDHENMFWYRQDPGLGLRLIYFSYDVKMKEKGDIPEGYSVSREKKERFSLILESASTNQTSMYLCASSLSAKLEAFFGQGTRLTVV.

This clonotype showed up many times. The chain carries TRBV6-2 or TRBV6-3 and TRBJ2-2; D gene unclear. The CDR3 contains 14 residues. CDR1 is MNHEY and CDR2 is SVGEGT in the germline V gene. V gave up 4 bases and J gave up 3 bases, with 9 bases separating them. CDR3 nucleotides: TGTGCCAGCAGTTTTCAGAGCTACACCGGGGAGCTGTTTTTT. It codes for CASSFQSYTGELFF.

This clonotype has ten or more counts. The V and J genes are TRBV2 and TRBJ2-4, with D hard to call. Per germline, CDR1 SNHLY and CDR2 FYNNEI. Trimming pared 11 bases from V and 2 bases from J, leaving 10 bases between. The CDR3 covers 12 residues. CDR3 nucleotides: TGTGCCGTTCAGGCCTCCAAAAACATTCAGTACTTC. This gives the protein CAVQASKNIQYF.